Listed below are T cell receptor beta chains from one sample, sequenced in a study of cytomegalovirus exposure and HLA in healthy donors. Profiling relied on immunoSEQ multiplex PCR, and the TCRdb table lists in-frame clones only, not all of them. Seen here are roughly 160,000 clones, roughly 88% observed once, and the top ten hold around 1.3%. Sequences were obtained from PBMCs. Source of these receptors: a boy aged 2-9 years in good health and CMV-seronegative. Both conserved end residues are part of each CDR3. D genes are given only for firm matches. Clone size appears in some rows only: once, few, many, or a class for an expanded clone.

CASTYSGASTDTQYF	TGTGCCAGCACCTACTCGGGAGCTAGCACAGATACGCAGTATTTT	15	TRBV6-5	TRBJ2-3	NA	NA
CASSSFRGTEAFF	TGTGCCAGCAGCTCATTTAGGGGTACTGAAGCTTTCTTT	13	TRBV6-5	TRBJ1-1	NA	NA
CASSARRGGSVGYTF	TGTGCCAGCAGCGCTCGGCGGGGCGGTTCGGTTGGCTACACCTTC	15	TRBV5-4	TRBJ1-2	NA	NA
CASSLLAGGPDTQYF	TGTGCCAGCAGCTTACTAGCGGGGGGGCCAGATACGCAGTATTTT	15	TRBV13	TRBJ2-3	NA	TRBD2
CAWSLNRGYEQYF	TGTGCCTGGAGTCTAAACAGGGGGTACGAGCAGTACTTC	13	TRBV30	TRBJ2-7	NA	TRBD1
CASSWGQGLGNSPLHF	TGTGCCAGCAGTTGGGGACAGGGATTAGGTAATTCACCCCTCCACTTT	16	TRBV27	TRBJ1-6	few	TRBD1
CASSRRLWPIDGELFF	TGTGCCAGCAGTAGGAGACTATGGCCAATAGATGGGGAGCTGTTTTTT	16	TRBV2	TRBJ2-2	NA	NA
CASCRSANEKLFF	TGTGCCAGCTGTCGGAGTGCTAATGAAAAACTGTTTTTT	13	TRBV2	TRBJ1-4	NA	NA
CASSVGAGDYGYTF	TGTGCCAGCAGCGTAGGCGCAGGTGACTATGGCTACACCTTC	14	TRBV9	TRBJ1-2	NA	NA
CASSQLGQGSEAFF	TGTGCCAGCAGCCAACTGGGACAGGGGTCTGAAGCTTTCTTT	14	TRBV27	TRBJ1-1	NA	TRBD1
CSGHRTSGRNEQFF	TGCAGCGGACACCGGACTAGCGGGAGGAATGAGCAGTTCTTC	14	TRBV29-1	TRBJ2-1	NA	TRBD2
CASSPQGAADTQYF	TGTGCCAGCAGTCCACAGGGGGCGGCAGATACGCAGTATTTT	14	TRBV6-5	TRBJ2-3	NA	TRBD1
CASRLAGATGELFF	TGCGCCAGTAGACTAGCGGGAGCCACCGGGGAGCTGTTTTTT	14	TRBV5-1	TRBJ2-2	NA	TRBD2
CASSFRAVSSTDTQYF	TGCGCCAGCAGCTTCAGGGCGGTCTCTAGCACAGATACGCAGTATTTT	16	TRBV5-1	TRBJ2-3	NA	NA
CASSGPGTDSPLHF	TGTGCCAGCAGCGGCCCAGGGACAGATTCACCCCTCCACTTT	14	TRBV9	TRBJ1-6	NA	TRBD1
CASSHRGSNQPQHF	TGTGCCAGCAGCCACCGGGGGAGCAATCAGCCCCAGCATTTT	14	TRBV7-9	TRBJ1-5	NA	NA
CASSLGQASGFSYEQYF	TGTGCCAGCAGCTTAGGCCAAGCTAGCGGGTTCTCCTACGAGCAGTACTTC	17	TRBV7-2	TRBJ2-7	NA	TRBD2
CASSPRGGFGNTIYF	TGTGCCAGCAGTCCCCGGGGGGGTTTTGGAAACACCATATATTTT	15	TRBV27	TRBJ1-3	NA	NA
CASRNQGGPKEAFF	TGCGCCAGCAGAAACCAGGGGGGCCCCAAGGAAGCTTTCTTT	14	TRBV10-2	TRBJ1-1	NA	TRBD1
CASSSGIGTTDTQYF	TGTGCCAGCAGCTCAGGTATTGGTACCACAGATACGCAGTATTTT	15	TRBV7-2	TRBJ2-3	NA	NA
CASSTGANTEAFF	TGTGCCAGTAGCACAGGGGCGAACACTGAAGCTTTCTTT	13	TRBV19	TRBJ1-1	NA	TRBD1
CASSSRGNLGTGELFF	TGTGCCAGTAGTAGCAGGGGTAATCTCGGTACCGGGGAGCTGTTTTTT	16	TRBV19	TRBJ2-2	NA	NA
CASSPKMNEDRITQYF	TGTGCCAGCAGCCCGAAAATGAACGAGGACAGGATTACGCAGTATTTT	16	TRBV5-4	TRBJ2-3	NA	TRBD1
CASSLAQGPGTQYF	TGTGCCAGCAGCTTGGCTCAGGGCCCCGGTACGCAGTATTTT	14	TRBV5-6	TRBJ2-3	NA	NA
CASSLGLALETQYF	TGCGCCAGCAGCTTGGGGCTAGCCCTAGAGACCCAGTACTTC	14	TRBV5-1	TRBJ2-5	NA	NA
CASSLIGGGIPVEKLFF	TGCGCCAGCAGCCTCATAGGGGGGGGGATCCCCGTGGAAAAACTGTTTTTT	17	TRBV4-3	TRBJ1-4	NA	NA
CASSLGGTGVYYGYTF	TGCGCCAGCAGCTTGGGGGGGACAGGGGTCTACTATGGCTACACCTTC	16	TRBV5-1	TRBJ1-2	once	TRBD1
CASSGPRPSEAFF	TGTGCCAGCAGCGGCCCTAGGCCATCCGAAGCTTTCTTT	13	TRBV9	TRBJ1-1	NA	NA
CSARTEEQFF	TGCAGTGCTAGGACAGAAGAGCAGTTCTTC	10	TRBV20-1	TRBJ2-1	NA	NA
CASSSDSMNTEAFF	TGTGCCAGCAGCTCGGACAGCATGAACACTGAAGCTTTCTTT	14	TRBV7-2	TRBJ1-1	NA	NA
CASSLNRANYGYTF	TGTGCCAGCAGCTTAAATAGAGCTAACTATGGCTACACCTTC	14	TRBV7-8	TRBJ1-2	few	NA
CASSKGGGANTGELFF	TGTGCCAGTAGTAAGGGTGGGGGCGCGAACACCGGGGAGCTGTTTTTT	16	TRBV19	TRBJ2-2	NA	NA